This T cell receptor (beta chain) was recovered during a study of shared clonotypes between healthy human individuals. Overall study: The cohort comprised a couple of women and a few men. Their ages spanned 18 to 49 years. Whole-study results and caveats: Large sequencing depth failed to make sorted-subset sequencing complete, rarefaction showed. The four-donor shared clonotypes exceeded non-shared clonotypes in generation probability, with non-shared ones scoring lower.

With respect to this clone: Its antigen is not known.

Division of CD4+ cells produced a CD45RA+ naive subset and a CD45RA-negative memory subset. The CDR3 runs to 18 residues. V dropped 4 bases and J dropped 2; count of bases not matched to a gene: 13. CDR1 is SQVTM, CDR2 ANQGSEA, per germline. This table comes from immunoSEQ multiplex PCR, and its TCRdb copy is limited to in-frame clones, with some not included. The profile shows around 2.5 million clones, roughly 93% of them singletons. The origin of this receptor is a man aged 18 to 30 in good health. Some clones in this sample may be carry-over from other donors' samples. The material sequenced was naive CD4+ T cells from PBMCs. Described subset: CD45RA+ positively selected. This chain joins TRBV29-1 and TRBJ2-6; 8 bases fit TRBD1. The CDR3 region is CSVASGQVTPPGANVLTF. The CDR3 nucleotides read TGCAGCGTTGCCTCGGGACAGGTGACACCCCCTGGGGCCAACGTCCTGACTTTC.